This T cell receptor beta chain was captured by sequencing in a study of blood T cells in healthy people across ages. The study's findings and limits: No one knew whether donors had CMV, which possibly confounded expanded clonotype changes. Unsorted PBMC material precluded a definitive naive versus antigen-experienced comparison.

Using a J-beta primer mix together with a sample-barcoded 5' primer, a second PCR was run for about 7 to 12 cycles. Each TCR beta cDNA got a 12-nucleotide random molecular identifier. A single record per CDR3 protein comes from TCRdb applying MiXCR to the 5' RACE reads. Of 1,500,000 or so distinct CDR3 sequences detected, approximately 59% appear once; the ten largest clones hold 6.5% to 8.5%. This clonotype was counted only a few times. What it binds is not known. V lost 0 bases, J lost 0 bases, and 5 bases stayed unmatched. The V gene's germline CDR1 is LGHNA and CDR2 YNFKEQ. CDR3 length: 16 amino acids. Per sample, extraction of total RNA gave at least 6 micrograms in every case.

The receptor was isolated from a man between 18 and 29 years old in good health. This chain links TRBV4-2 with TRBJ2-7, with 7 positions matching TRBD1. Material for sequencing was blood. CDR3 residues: CASSQEGQLSSYEQYF. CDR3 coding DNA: TGTGCCAGCAGCCAAGAGGGACAGCTTAGCTCCTACGAGCAGTACTTC.